The 23 T cell receptor beta chains in this list originate from one sample, sequenced in a study of shared clonotypes between healthy human individuals. Data came from immunoSEQ multiplex PCR; TCRdb stores just in-frame clones and leaves some out. This sample has around 430,000 clones, with more than 75% found just once. The sequencing sample was made of PBMCs. Receptors were obtained from a woman in her forties in good health. Some clones in this sample may be carry-over from other donors' samples.

This rearrangement joins TRBV4-1 to TRBJ2-5; maybe TRBD1 (6 bases). The CDR3 spans 13 residues. CDR1 is MGHRA and CDR2 is YSYEKL in the germline V gene. V lost 6 bases and J 2 bases, leaving 10 bases between the germline ends. In DNA form, the CDR3 reads TGCGCCAGCAGTGGACAGCCTCAAGAGACCCAGTACTTC. Residues: CASSGQPQETQYF.

The rearrangement joins TRBV28 to TRBJ2-5; 8 bases are a match to TRBD1. This CDR3 contains 15 residues. Unmatched junction bases numbered 10, after V lost 6 bases and J lost 4 bases. Per the germline V gene, CDR1 is MDHEN and CDR2 is SYDVKM. CDR3 nucleotides: TGTGCCAGCAGGCCTCAGGGGGCGGGGAGAGAGACCCAGTACTTC. Its protein product is CASRPQGAGRETQYF.

This chain's CDR3 is CASSLGTSGRTRIYEQYF. The CDR3 DNA reads as TGTGCCAGCAGTTTAGGGACTAGCGGGAGGACCAGGATTTATGAGCAGTACTTC. The chain is built from TRBV27 and TRBJ2-7; 15 nucleotides agree with TRBD2. The CDR3 has 18 amino acids. Germline CDR1 reads MNHEY; CDR2 reads SMNVEV (reference sequence). V trimming: 2 bases; J trimming: 7 bases; junction bases outside the gene matches: 12.

This chain connects TRBV27 to TRBJ2-7, with TRBD2 matching 9 bases. The CDR3 consists of 15 residues. V dropped 2 bases and J dropped 4; count of bases not matched to a gene: 6. Germline V lookup: CDR1 MNHEY, CDR2 SMNVEV (reference sequence). Written as DNA, the CDR3 is TGTGCCAGCAGTTTAGAGGGCGGGAGGGGGTACGAGCAGTACTTC. This encodes CASSLEGGRGYEQYF.

The CDR3 DNA reads TGTGCCAGCAGCGTAGGGTCGCGGGCCCAAGAGACCCAGTACTTC. Translated: CASSVGSRAQETQYF. The gene calls are TRBV9 and TRBJ2-5; D possibly corresponds to TRBD2 (5 bases). Per germline, CDR1 SGDLS and CDR2 YYNGEE. The CDR3 is 15 amino acids. The V gene lost 0 bases and the J gene lost 1 base, with 10 bases spanning the gap.

This chain connects TRBV5-1 to TRBJ2-7; 7 bases map to TRBD2. This CDR3 contains 16 residues. V dropped 0 bases and J dropped 0; count of bases not matched to a gene: 6. In germline, CDR1 is SGHRS, CDR2 YFSETQ. The CDR3 DNA sequence: TGCGCCAGCAGCTTGGTTAGCGGGTCTTACTCCTACGAGCAGTACTTC. Translated: CASSLVSGSYSYEQYF. Full variable domain (remainder filled in from reference TRBV5-1 and TRBJ2-7): KAGVTQTPRYLIKTRGQQVTLSCSPISGHRSVSWYQQTPGQGLQFLFEYFSETQRNKGNFPGRFSGRQFSNSRSEMNVSTLELGDSALYLCASSLVSGSYSYEQYFGPGTRLTVT.

CDR3 in DNA: TGCGCCAGCAGCCCCGAACAGGGTGTGGTTAACTATGGCTACACCTTC. Protein: CASSPEQGVVNYGYTF. This rearrangement joins TRBV5-1 to TRBJ1-2; D might be TRBD1 (6 bases). The CDR3 spans 16 residues. Germline CDR1 reads SGHRS; CDR2 reads YFSETQ. Trimming cost V 4 bases and J 1 base, with 17 bases left between them.

The chain employs TRBV19 and TRBJ2-4, with D possibly being TRBD1 (6 bases). V lost 1 base to trimming and J lost 9 bases, with 7 bases between them. CDR1 is LNHDA and CDR2 is SQIVND in the germline V gene (reference sequence). The CDR3 is 12 residues long. CDR3 protein: CASSIGRGIQYF. The CDR3 coding sequence is TGTGCCAGTAGTATAGGCAGGGGCATTCAGTACTTC.

The V gene is TRBV6-1, the J gene TRBJ1-1, with D uncertain. The CDR3 is made up of 15 amino acids. Germline CDR1 reads MNHNS; CDR2 reads SASEGT. V was shortened by 6 bases and J by 4 bases, with 18 bases between the two germline ends. CDR3 sequence (DNA): TGTGCCAGCAGCTCAGGACTGTTTGCGGGCACTGAAGCTTTCTTT. It translates to CASSSGLFAGTEAFF.

V and J are TRBV5-4 and TRBJ2-7; TRBD2 agrees at 13 bases. V lost 4 bases to trimming and J lost 3 bases; unmatched junction nucleotides: 4. CDR1 is SGHNT and CDR2 is YYREEE in the germline V gene (reference sequence). The CDR3 runs 15 residues. CDR3 sequence reads: CASSPRTSGGYEQYF. For the CDR3, the DNA is TGTGCCAGCAGCCCGCGGACTAGCGGGGGCTACGAGCAGTACTTC.

This clone was counted between two and nine times. The V and J genes are TRBV4-2 and TRBJ2-7; 10 nucleotides agree with TRBD2. The germline V gene has CDR1 LGHNA and CDR2 YNFKEQ. This CDR3 has 16 residues. V lost 4 bases to trimming and J lost 5 bases; unmatched junction nucleotides: 11. CDR3 bases: TGTGCCAGCAGCCCGCGGACTAGCGGCACCGGGGACGAGCAGTACTTC. Encoded protein: CASSPRTSGTGDEQYF.

V and J are TRBV19 and TRBJ1-5, with D possibly TRBD1 on 5 matching bases. This CDR3 has 13 amino acids. The V end lost 9 bases, the J end lost 5 bases, and 14 bases lay between the germline ends. CDR1 and CDR2 (germline): LNHDA, SQIVND (reference sequence). CDR3 in amino acids: CASSKGRDQPQHF. DNA of the CDR3: TGTGCCAGCAGCAAGGGACGAGATCAGCCCCAGCATTTT.

This sequence joins TRBV5-4 and TRBJ2-3, with a tentative D call TRBD1 (5 bases). CDR1 is SGHNT, CDR2 YYREEE, per germline (reference sequence). The germline V and J ends were trimmed by 4 bases and 4 bases, with 19 bases remaining between them. The CDR3 spans 16 residues. Here the CDR3 reads CASSLSGLSRADTQYF. The CDR3 DNA reads as TGTGCCAGCAGCCTCAGTGGGCTCTCCAGGGCAGATACGCAGTATTTT.

Regarding this clone: The junction departs from germline at one end; a sequencing error may be responsible. This chain links TRBV7-7 with TRBJ2-5; perhaps TRBD2 as D (5 bases). The CDR3 is 13 residues long. The germline V gene has CDR1 SSHAT and CDR2 FNYEAQ (reference sequence). CDR3 nucleotide sequence: TGTGCTAGCAGCCGAGCGGAACAAGAGACCCAGTACTTC. Translation gives CASSRAEQETQYF.

This rearrangement joins TRBV13 to TRBJ2-7, with 8 bases matching TRBD2. The CDR3 extends over 15 amino acids. CDR1 PRHDT and CDR2 FYEKMQ come from the germline V gene (reference sequence). V shed 4 bases, J shed 1 base, and the junction held 6 bases outside the gene matches. Here the CDR3 reads CASSWRLALSYEQYF. The CDR3 nucleotides read TGTGCCAGCAGCTGGAGACTAGCGCTATCCTACGAGCAGTACTTC.

This chain uses TRBV28 with TRBJ2-2; no firm D call. The CDR3 is 13 residues long. Trimming pared 6 bases from V and 3 bases from J, leaving 8 bases between. CDR1 MDHEN and CDR2 SYDVKM come from the germline V gene. The CDR3 nucleotides read TGTGCCAGCAGCAATTCATACACCGGGGAGCTGTTTTTT. Its protein product is CASSNSYTGELFF.

The V gene is TRBV7-3, the J gene TRBJ2-3, with a tentative D call TRBD1 (5 bases). CDR1 SGHTA and CDR2 FQGTGA come from the germline V gene. CDR3 size: 17 residues. Trimming left V 1 base short and J 0 bases short, with 14 bases between. CDR3 DNA sequence: TGTGCCAGCAGCTTAAATGGCGGTGGGGCTAGCACAGATACGCAGTATTTT. It encodes CASSLNGGGASTDTQYF.

V is TRBV10-3 and J is TRBJ1-1, with TRBD1 identical over 8 bases. Germline values: CDR1 ENHRY, CDR2 SYGVKD. Losses at the gene ends were 9 bases for V and 0 bases for J; bases not matched to a gene: 18. The CDR3 has 18 residues. CDR3 protein: CAMAENKGQENMNTEAFF. In nucleotides, the CDR3 is TGTGCCATGGCAGAGAATAAGGGACAGGAGAACATGAACACTGAAGCTTTCTTT.

The table lists this clone with many counts. The chain's CDR3 is CAWSAYDWVSYNEQFF. The CDR3 DNA reads TGTGCCTGGAGTGCCTACGACTGGGTCTCCTACAATGAGCAGTTCTTC. This chain uses TRBV30 with TRBJ2-1, with no clear D. V was trimmed by 1 base and J by 0 bases, leaving 13 bases between them. This CDR3 is 16 amino acids long. Germline lookup yields CDR1 GTSNPN and CDR2 SVGIG (reference sequence).

The chain carries TRBV18 and TRBJ1-5; 8 bases are shared with TRBD1. The length of the CDR3 is 17 residues. The germline V gene encodes CDR1 KGHSH and CDR2 LQKENI. The junction had 10 bases not matched to a gene; V was cut back by 2 bases and J by 4 bases. CDR3 sequence: CASSPAGGNRGNQPQHF. The CDR3 region has the DNA TGTGCCAGCTCACCAGCTGGGGGGAACAGGGGGAATCAGCCCCAGCATTTT.

The chain employs TRBV15 and TRBJ2-2; D not certain. This CDR3 is 18 amino acids long. Looked up from germline, CDR1 is LNHNV and CDR2 is YYDKDF (reference sequence). Between the trimmed V and J ends, which lost 0 bases and 1 base, there was a span of 15 bases. CDR3 region: CATSRDTWARRNTGELFF. CDR3 DNA sequence: TGTGCCACCAGCAGAGATACATGGGCCAGGCGGAACACCGGGGAGCTGTTTTTT.

This CDR3 reads CASSLAGAWTDTQYF. The CDR3 DNA reads TGTGCCAGCAGCTTAGCGGGAGCTTGGACAGATACGCAGTATTTT. This chain joins TRBV7-8 and TRBJ2-3, with a possible D match to TRBD2 (5 bases). The germline gives CDR1 SGHVS, CDR2 FQNEAQ. The CDR3 spans 15 residues. V lost 0 bases to trimming and J lost 3 bases, with 10 bases between them.

The chain joins TRBV6-1 to TRBJ2-2, with a tentative D call TRBD1 (5 bases). CDR1 and CDR2 from the germline V gene are MNHNS and SASEGT. This CDR3 comprises 14 residues. Trimming left V 5 bases short and J 5 bases short, with 12 bases between. The CDR3 DNA reads as TGTGCCAGCAGTTCCACGGACATGACCGGGGAGCTGTTTTTT. Translation: CASSSTDMTGELFF.